The 4 T cell receptor beta chains in this list originate from one sample, sequenced in a study of cytomegalovirus exposure and HLA in healthy donors. The repertoire was sequenced with immunoSEQ multiplex PCR; TCRdb's copy has only in-frame clones and lacks some. The sample lists about 200,000 clones; approximately 82% were seen once. Material for sequencing was PBMCs. These receptors were collected from a woman aged 25 to 45 in good health and CMV-seropositive.

The chain links TRBV30 to TRBJ1-1, with 7 bases fitting TRBD1. The V gene end was trimmed by 6 bases and the J gene end by 1 base; junction bases not matched to a gene: 5. This CDR3 is built from 13 residues. Germline V CDR1 and CDR2: GTSNPN, SVGIG (reference sequence). The CDR3 protein is CACRQGPNTEAFF. CDR3 bases: TGTGCCTGCCGACAGGGACCGAACACTGAAGCTTTCTTT.

This clone came up a few times. The chain uses TRBV19 and TRBJ2-2; 7 bases agree with TRBD1. CDR1 and CDR2 (germline): LNHDA, SQIVND (reference sequence). V gave up 7 bases and J gave up 4 bases; unmatched junction bases: 6. The CDR3 runs 14 residues. CDR3: CASTHQGVTGELFF. CDR3 nucleotide sequence: TGTGCCAGTACCCACCAGGGGGTCACCGGGGAGCTGTTTTTT.

The V gene is TRBV7-8, the J gene TRBJ2-1, with 7 positions matching TRBD2. This CDR3 contains 15 residues. The trim removed 2 bases at V and 5 bases at J, leaving 6 bases unmatched. From germline, CDR1 is SGHVS and CDR2 FQNEAQ. The CDR3 nucleotides read TGTGCCAGCAGCTTATGGCTAGCGGAGAACAATGAGCAGTTCTTC. Translating gives CASSLWLAENNEQFF.

The chain combines TRBV18 with TRBJ2-1; tentatively, D is TRBD2 (6 bases). CDR3 length equals 16 residues. V lost 1 base, J lost 0 bases, and 10 bases lay in between. Germline lookup yields CDR1 KGHSH and CDR2 LQKENI. The CDR3 region has the DNA TGTGCCAGCTCACCACTAGCGGATCACTCCTACAATGAGCAGTTCTTC. This gives the protein CASSPLADHSYNEQFF.